A single sample is the source of the 29 T cell receptor beta chains below, sequenced in a study of beta chain features in type 1 diabetes. Notes on the study in general: Type 1 diabetes patients had moderately but significantly shorter TCRB CDR3s in all four CD4+ subsets.

Expressed TCRB transcripts got sequenced, as all isolated RNA was reverse transcribed. Using immunoSEQ multiplex PCR, the repertoire was profiled, and TCRdb retains in-frame clones only, with some absent. The data hold about 300,000 clones, with roughly 14% observed a single time. The antigens of these receptors remain unknown. The material sequenced was naive CD4+ T cells from blood. The receptors stem from a woman younger than 35 with type 1 diabetes.

In its sample, this clone was seen a few times. The V and J genes are TRBV25-1 and TRBJ2-5, with TRBD1 matching 8 bases. After removal of 1 base from V and 5 bases from J, the junction contained 9 bases not matched to a gene. CDR1 and CDR2 (germline): MGHDK, SYGVNS. The CDR3 is 16 residues long. DNA for the CDR3: TGTGCCAGCAGTGAATGGGCGTCAGGGGGCATGGAGACCCAGTACTTC. This translates into CASSEWASGGMETQYF.

This clone was counted only a few times. This chain connects TRBV30 to TRBJ2-3; D perhaps matches TRBD1 (6 bases). The length of the CDR3 is 13 residues. Per the germline V gene, CDR1 is GTSNPN and CDR2 is SVGIG (reference sequence). Trimming removed 4 bases from V and 0 bases from J, with 8 bases in between. The CDR3 is CAWNDRSTDTQYF. The CDR3 bases are TGTGCCTGGAACGACAGGAGCACAGATACGCAGTATTTT.

V usage is TRBV29-1 and J usage is TRBJ1-1; maybe TRBD1 (5 bases). The CDR3 has 10 residues. Trimming shortened V by 4 bases and J by 10 bases, and 10 bases separated the two germline ends. Germline-derived CDR1 and CDR2 are SQVTM and ANQGSEA. As DNA, the CDR3 is TGCAGCGTTGCCACAGGAGTAGCTTTCTTT. This codes for CSVATGVAFF.

This clone appeared a few times. The gene calls are TRBV2 and TRBJ1-1; weak D call: TRBD1 (6 bases). Trimming stripped 8 bases from V and 0 bases from J, with 10 bases between. The CDR3 is 13 amino acids. CDR1 and CDR2 from the germline V gene are SNHLY and FYNNEI. The CDR3 spells CASGGQMNTEAFF. CDR3 DNA sequence: TGTGCCAGCGGGGGCCAGATGAACACTGAAGCTTTCTTT. Supplemented by reference TRBV2 and TRBJ1-1, the full variable domain reads EPEVTQTPSHQVTQMGQEVILRCVPISNHLYFYWYRQILGQKVEFLVSFYNNEISEKSEIFDDQFSVERPDGSNFTLKIRSTKLEDSAMYFCASGGQMNTEAFFGQGTRLTVV.

This sequence joins TRBV2 and TRBJ1-2, with a weak D call TRBD1 (5 bases). V lost 6 bases to trimming and J lost 6 bases, with 8 bases between them. The CDR3 has 11 residues. Germline assignment: CDR1 SNHLY and CDR2 FYNNEI. The CDR3 DNA is TGTGCCAGCAGCAGGGCCCATGGCTACACCTTC. It codes for CASSRAHGYTF.

This clone has only a few counts. The chain employs TRBV2 and TRBJ2-5; D is possibly TRBD2 (6 bases). V was cut by 4 bases and J by 5 bases, with 14 bases left in between. The CDR3 extends over 14 amino acids. Germline V gives CDR1 SNHLY, CDR2 FYNNEI. Here the CDR3 reads CASSGGAAGETQYF. CDR3 coding DNA: TGTGCCAGCAGTGGCGGGGCTGCTGGGGAGACCCAGTACTTC.

This clone has a handful of counts. This chain joins TRBV7-9 and TRBJ1-1; no firm D call. The length of the CDR3 is 15 residues. Germline loops: CDR1 SEHNR, CDR2 FQNEAQ (reference sequence). V shed 1 base and J shed 3 bases, with 12 bases lying between them. CDR3 residues: CASSLGPSRDTEAFF. The CDR3 bases are TGTGCCAGCAGCTTAGGGCCCTCGAGGGACACTGAAGCTTTCTTT.

This chain connects TRBV9 to TRBJ2-1; D possibly corresponds to TRBD2 (7 bases). CDR3 length equals 15 residues. Trimming stripped 6 bases from V and 3 bases from J, with 16 bases between. CDR1 is SGDLS and CDR2 is YYNGEE in the germline V gene. Here the CDR3 reads CASTSGDYSYNEQFF. The CDR3 DNA sequence: TGTGCCAGCACGTCAGGGGACTATAGCTACAATGAGCAGTTCTTC. Looking up the rest from reference TRBV9 and TRBJ2-1 gives the full variable domain: DSGVTQTPKHLITATGQRVTLRCSPRSGDLSVYWYQQSLDQGLQFLIQYYNGEERAKGNILERFSAQQFPDLHSELNLSSLELGDSALYFCASTSGDYSYNEQFFGPGTRLTVL.

Only a few counts were recorded for this clone. V and J are TRBV7-9 and TRBJ2-2; D remains ambiguous. The length of the CDR3 is 13 residues. The germline V and J ends were trimmed by 5 bases and 7 bases, with 11 bases remaining between them. The germline V gene encodes CDR1 SEHNR and CDR2 FQNEAQ (reference sequence). The DNA of the CDR3 is TGTGCCAGCAGCCCCGGAGTGGGCGGGGAGCTGTTTTTT. Protein: CASSPGVGGELFF.

This clone was picked up a small number of times. The V and J genes are TRBV9 and TRBJ2-3; 11 bases align to TRBD1. CDR1 SGDLS and CDR2 YYNGEE come from the germline V gene. J lost 6 bases, V lost 1 base, and 7 bases had no gene match. CDR3 length: 16 amino acids. CDR3 nucleotides: TGTGCCAGCAGCGTAACCGGACAGGGGGCGAGGGATACGCAGTATTTT. Its translation is CASSVTGQGARDTQYF. The entire variable domain, with the rest obtained from reference TRBV9 and TRBJ2-3, is as follows: DSGVTQTPKHLITATGQRVTLRCSPRSGDLSVYWYQQSLDQGLQFLIQYYNGEERAKGNILERFSAQQFPDLHSELNLSSLELGDSALYFCASSVTGQGARDTQYFGPGTRLTVL.

The gene calls are TRBV6-6 and TRBJ1-1, with 8 bases that match TRBD1. The junction had 11 bases not matched to a gene; V was cut back by 9 bases and J by 5 bases. This CDR3 contains 14 residues. Per germline, CDR1 MNHNY and CDR2 SVGAGI (reference sequence). The CDR3 DNA is TGTGCCAGTGTGCTCAGGGGGCGAGCTACTGAAGCTTTCTTT. Encoded protein: CASVLRGRATEAFF.

The CDR3 loop is CASSLVRDRAYNEQFF. The CDR3 DNA reads as TGTGCCAGCAGCTTGGTTAGGGACAGGGCCTACAATGAGCAGTTCTTC. This sequence joins TRBV7-9 and TRBJ2-1; 9 bases align to TRBD1. The CDR3 totals 16 residues. Trimming took 3 bases from V and 2 from J; bases not matched to a gene: 5. Germline CDR1 SEHNR, CDR2 FQNEAQ (reference sequence).

This clone was counted only a few times. The same CDR3 is also encoded by other DNA sequences in this sample. V and J are TRBV18 and TRBJ1-1; 9 positions agree with TRBD1. Unmatched junction bases numbered 1, after V lost 3 bases and J lost 5 bases. This CDR3 region has 13 residues. Looked up from germline, CDR1 is KGHSH and CDR2 is LQKENI. CDR3 sequence (DNA): TGTGCCAGCTCACCGGGACAGGGAACTGAAGCTTTCTTT. Protein: CASSPGQGTEAFF.

This clone was observed a few times. The CDR3 protein is CASSRQGSYEQYV. The CDR3 DNA sequence: TGTGCCAGCAGTAGACAGGGGTCCTACGAGCAGTACGTC. The genes are TRBV2 and TRBJ2-7, with TRBD1 identical over 8 bases. Germline CDR1 SNHLY, CDR2 FYNNEI. V gave up 5 bases and J gave up 1 base; unmatched junction bases: 1. This CDR3 is built from 13 residues.

The sample holds a few counts of this clone. The J gene is TRBJ2-5, the V gene TRBV11-3, with a possible D match to TRBD2 (6 bases). With 5 bases removed from V and 5 bases from J, the gap between germline ends came to 9 bases. The CDR3 has 12 residues. CDR1 is SGHNT and CDR2 is YENEEA in the germline V gene. CDR3 nucleotides: TGTGCCAGCAGCCCGGGGAGGGAGACCCAGTACTTC. Protein sequence: CASSPGRETQYF.

This clone was observed a few times. This sequence joins TRBV28 and TRBJ2-4, with D maybe TRBD2 (5 bases). CDR1 is MDHEN and CDR2 is SYDVKM in the germline V gene. The V and J ends lost 4 bases and 6 bases respectively, with 10 bases between them. The CDR3 spans 13 residues. The CDR3 protein is CASSSRTGNIQYF. The DNA of the CDR3 is TGTGCCAGCAGTTCGCGGACTGGAAACATTCAGTACTTC.

This sequence joins TRBV4-3 and TRBJ1-2; 10 nucleotides match TRBD1. This CDR3 comprises 15 residues. V gave up 4 bases and J gave up 1 base; unmatched junction bases: 3. Germline CDR1 reads LGHNA; CDR2 reads YSLEER. The CDR3 here is CASSRGTGVNYGYTF. The CDR3 DNA is TGCGCCAGCAGCCGTGGGACAGGGGTTAACTATGGCTACACCTTC.

This clone has a handful of counts. This chain uses TRBV7-9 with TRBJ2-5, with D hard to call. Germline V lookup: CDR1 SEHNR, CDR2 FQNEAQ (reference sequence). Between the trimmed V and J ends, which lost 3 bases and 2 bases, there was a span of 7 bases. The length of the CDR3 is 13 residues. The CDR3: CASSFAEQETQYF. The CDR3 DNA reads TGTGCCAGCAGCTTCGCGGAGCAAGAGACCCAGTACTTC.

V usage is TRBV28 and J usage is TRBJ2-1, with 8 nucleotides matching TRBD2. Per the germline V gene, CDR1 is MDHEN and CDR2 is SYDVKM. This CDR3 is 14 amino acids long. Trimming removed 3 bases from V and 7 bases from J; junction bases left unmatched: 5. CDR3 coding DNA: TGTGCCAGCAGTTTCGGGGGGGCGAGGAATGAGCAGTTCTTC. Translated: CASSFGGARNEQFF.

The V gene is TRBV25-1, the J gene TRBJ2-7, with D perhaps matching TRBD1 (5 bases). V was shortened by 8 bases and J by 2 bases, with 19 bases between the two germline ends. CDR3 length equals 15 residues. Germline V CDR1 and CDR2: MGHDK, SYGVNS. The CDR3 protein is CASPIPGFPAYEQYV. CDR3 DNA sequence: TGTGCCAGCCCCATCCCAGGGTTCCCAGCCTACGAGCAGTACGTC.

V usage is TRBV6-1 and J usage is TRBJ1-4, with D possibly matching TRBD1 (5 bases). Trimming shortened V by 3 bases and J by 5 bases, and 13 bases separated the two germline ends. Germline CDR1 and CDR2: MNHNS and SASEGT. This CDR3 contains 15 residues. CDR3 loop: CASSETTAGNEKLFF. CDR3 nucleotide sequence: TGTGCCAGCAGTGAGACGACAGCGGGCAATGAAAAACTGTTTTTT.

The chain links TRBV18 to TRBJ2-6, with D maybe TRBD1 (5 bases). Germline-derived CDR1 and CDR2 are KGHSH and LQKENI. V shed 4 bases and J shed 0 bases, with 13 bases lying between them. The CDR3 covers 17 residues. This CDR3 reads CASSLNRQSSGANVLTF. CDR3 coding DNA: TGTGCCAGCTCACTAAACAGGCAAAGCTCTGGGGCCAACGTCCTGACTTTC.

A few counts support this clone. V and J are TRBV29-1 and TRBJ2-5; D is possibly TRBD1 (5 bases). The V end lost 5 bases, the J end lost 5 bases, and 9 bases lay between the germline ends. The CDR3 extends over 11 amino acids. CDR1 is SQVTM, CDR2 ANQGSEA, per germline. CDR3 protein: CSVISGETQYF. The DNA for the CDR3 is TGCAGCGTTATCTCAGGGGAGACCCAGTACTTC.

This clone was counted only a few times. The V call is TRBV5-1, the J call TRBJ1-4; D remains ambiguous. Per germline, CDR1 SGHRS and CDR2 YFSETQ. With 2 bases removed from V and 3 bases from J, the gap between germline ends came to 5 bases. The CDR3 contains 13 residues. Here the CDR3 DNA reads TGCGCCAGCAGCTTCGAGGCTAATGAAAAACTGTTTTTT. Protein product: CASSFEANEKLFF.

This rearrangement joins TRBV30 to TRBJ2-3, with D possibly being TRBD2 (6 bases). Trimming took 2 bases from V and 0 from J, leaving 12 bases between them. There are 15 residues in the CDR3. The germline V gene encodes CDR1 GTSNPN and CDR2 SVGIG (reference sequence). The CDR3 here is CAWSPGGLSTDTQYF. CDR3 bases: TGTGCCTGGAGTCCTGGGGGACTTAGCACAGATACGCAGTATTTT.

V gene TRBV12-5 combines with J gene TRBJ2-1; D gene ambiguous. The V end was cut by 3 bases, the J end by 6 bases, with 12 bases between. CDR1 is LGHNT and CDR2 is FRNRAP in the germline V gene. The CDR3 is 14 amino acids. CDR3 DNA: TGTGCTAGTGGTTTCCCTAATTTCCGCAATGAGCAGTTCTTC. This codes for CASGFPNFRNEQFF.

This sequence joins TRBV7-9 and TRBJ1-2; maybe TRBD1 (6 bases). Germline CDR1 is SEHNR and CDR2 is FQNEAQ (reference sequence). The CDR3 spans 15 residues. Trimming took 0 bases from V and 5 from J, leaving 13 bases between them. This CDR3 reads CASSLASTGLYGYTF. CDR3 in DNA: TGTGCCAGCAGCTTAGCTTCGACAGGACTGTATGGCTACACCTTC.

This clone was recorded a few times. The chain uses TRBV5-4 and TRBJ1-2; 7 nucleotides agree with TRBD1. Germline assignment: CDR1 SGHNT and CDR2 YYREEE (reference sequence). V lost 4 bases to trimming and J lost 4 bases; unmatched junction nucleotides: 7. This CDR3 contains 14 residues. CDR3 nucleotide sequence: TGTGCCAGCAGCAGAACAGGGGCGGTCTATGGCTACACCTTC. Its protein product is CASSRTGAVYGYTF.

The CDR3 loop is CASSDRLAGEQYF. For the CDR3, the DNA is TGTGCCAGCAGTGATCGACTAGCGGGAGAGCAGTACTTC. The chain has TRBV6-1 and TRBJ2-7; 11 nucleotides match TRBD2. The V gene's germline CDR1 is MNHNS and CDR2 SASEGT. This CDR3 region has 13 residues. Germline trimming cut 3 bases from V and 7 bases from J; bases unmatched to any gene: 2.